This T cell receptor beta chain was found in a study of blood T cell repertoires in COVID-19. On the study more broadly: Acute and convalescent COVID-19 samples came from the United States, Italy and Spain. T cells, B-cell-depleted T cells, or PBMCs provided the cDNA or gDNA that served as material.

The authors' processing: Researchers report that nucleated cell counts were estimated from reference gene primer amplification. Measured with immunoSEQ multiplex PCR; TCRdb has only the in-frame clones, and not every one. That table furnishes V, J and clone size, whereas the DNA furnished D and trimming. The sample has just over 650,000 clones; 70% to 90% are singletons. Germline V gives CDR1 LGHNA, CDR2 YNFKEQ. Between the trimmed V and J ends, which lost 0 bases and 0 bases, there was a span of 9 bases. The CDR3 contains 17 residues. This sequence was found in a woman aged 18-29 years with acute or convalescent COVID-19. Sequenced input: peripheral blood. This sequence joins TRBV4-2 and TRBJ1-6; D is unclear. CDR3 residues: CASSQDRLSSYNSPLHF. The CDR3 DNA follows: TGTGCCAGCAGCCAAGACAGGCTGAGCTCCTATAATTCACCCCTCCACTTT.